The rows below give T cell receptor beta chains drawn from one sample of a study of human versus mouse CDR3 diversity and MHC coevolution. Generated by immunoSEQ multiplex PCR, the TCRdb table keeps only in-frame clones and is missing some. The sample has about 81,000 clones; about 93% are singletons. The sequencing input was naive CD4+ T cells from blood. These receptors all come from a person aged 25 to 69 in good health. CDR3s include the opening cysteine and the closing phenylalanine or tryptophan. Each record gives: J gene, clone size, V gene, D gene, CDR3 protein, CDR3 DNA. A D gene is named only where the DNA matches it firmly. Clone size is not always given. Where it is, it says once, few, many or a class for expanded clones.

J: TRBJ2-7
size: .
V: TRBV15
D: .
CDR3: CATSRDLRPSYEQYF
DNA: TGTGCCACCAGCAGAGATCTGCGTCCCTCCTACGAGCAGTACTTC

J: TRBJ2-7
size: .
V: TRBV6-5
D: .
CDR3: CASSYSRGYEQYF
DNA: TGTGCCAGCAGTTACTCGAGGGGGTACGAGCAGTACTTC

J: TRBJ1-5
size: .
V: TRBV18
D: TRBD1
CDR3: CASSPYRGTNQPQHF
DNA: TGTGCCAGCTCACCGTACAGGGGGACCAATCAGCCCCAGCATTTT

J: TRBJ1-1
size: once
V: TRBV6-6
D: .
CDR3: CASSPRGRNTEAFF
DNA: TGTGCCAGCAGCCCCCGGGGGAGAAACACTGAAGCTTTCTTT

J: TRBJ2-1
size: .
V: TRBV9
D: TRBD2
CDR3: CASSLGGARGNEQFF
DNA: TGTGCCAGCAGCCTCGGGGGGGCAAGGGGCAATGAGCAGTTCTTC

J: TRBJ2-1
size: .
V: TRBV6-5
D: TRBD2
CDR3: CASSSGLAGALEQFF
DNA: TGTGCCAGCAGTTCCGGACTAGCGGGCGCATTGGAGCAGTTCTTC

J: TRBJ1-4
size: .
V: TRBV11-2
D: .
CDR3: CASSFSLVEKLFF
DNA: TGTGCCAGCAGCTTCTCACTGGTAGAAAAACTGTTTTTT

J: TRBJ2-2
size: .
V: TRBV7-2
D: .
CDR3: CASSLYSATGELFF
DNA: TGTGCCAGCAGCTTATACTCCGCCACCGGGGAGCTGTTTTTT

J: TRBJ1-1
size: .
V: TRBV18
D: .
CDR3: CASSPARGGTEAFF
DNA: TGTGCCAGCTCACCAGCCCGGGGAGGCACTGAAGCTTTCTTT

J: TRBJ2-2
size: .
V: TRBV13
D: TRBD2
CDR3: CASSLGLAGNTGELFF
DNA: TGTGCCAGCAGCTTGGGACTAGCGGGGAACACCGGGGAGCTGTTTTTT

J: TRBJ1-2
size: .
V: TRBV9
D: .
CDR3: CASSSLDSTNYGYTF
DNA: TGTGCCAGCAGCTCCTTAGACAGCACTAACTATGGCTACACCTTC

J: TRBJ2-7
size: .
V: TRBV6-1
D: .
CDR3: CASSVGLLIYEQYF
DNA: TGTGCCAGCAGTGTGGGACTTCTTATCTACGAGCAGTACTTC

J: TRBJ1-4
size: .
V: TRBV14
D: .
CDR3: CASSLSSGSLNEKLFF
DNA: TGTGCCAGCAGCCTTTCATCCGGGAGCTTGAATGAAAAACTGTTTTTT

J: TRBJ1-5
size: .
V: TRBV6-5
D: TRBD1
CDR3: CASSLQGGDQPQHF
DNA: TGTGCCAGCAGCCTACAGGGGGGAGATCAGCCCCAGCATTTT

J: TRBJ2-1
size: .
V: TRBV10-3
D: .
CDR3: CAIRSSYNEQFF
DNA: TGTGCCATCAGGAGCTCCTACAATGAGCAGTTCTTC

J: TRBJ2-7
size: .
V: TRBV27
D: TRBD1
CDR3: CASRLVGQGFNEQYF
DNA: TGTGCCAGCAGACTGGTAGGACAGGGGTTCAACGAGCAGTACTTC

J: TRBJ1-2
size: .
V: TRBV28
D: TRBD1
CDR3: CASITGGNYGYTF
DNA: TGTGCCAGCATAACAGGGGGTAATTATGGCTACACCTTC

J: TRBJ2-3
size: .
V: TRBV11-3
D: TRBD2
CDR3: CASSPSGSSTDTQYF
DNA: TGTGCCAGCAGTCCTAGCGGGAGTAGCACAGATACGCAGTATTTT

J: TRBJ1-2
size: .
V: TRBV5-1
D: TRBD1
CDR3: CASSQTGGNYGYTF
DNA: TGCGCCAGCAGCCAGACAGGGGGCAACTATGGCTACACCTTC

J: TRBJ1-2
size: .
V: TRBV7-8
D: TRBD1
CDR3: CASSLKGRGSSSYGYTF
DNA: TGTGCCAGCAGCTTAAAGGGCAGGGGGTCCTCCAGCTATGGCTACACCTTC

J: TRBJ2-4
size: .
V: TRBV11-2
D: .
CDR3: CASSPQNIQYF
DNA: TGTGCCAGCAGCCCTCAGAACATTCAGTACTTC

J: TRBJ1-2
size: .
V: TRBV19
D: .
CDR3: CASSIGYGYTF
DNA: TGTGCCAGTAGTATCGGCTATGGCTACACCTTC

J: TRBJ2-7
size: .
V: TRBV28
D: TRBD2
CDR3: CASSWARSGGNEQYF
DNA: TGTGCCAGCAGTTGGGCCCGATCGGGAGGCAACGAGCAGTACTTC

J: TRBJ2-1
size: .
V: TRBV5-4
D: TRBD2
CDR3: CASSTGLAGPYNEQFF
DNA: TGTGCCAGCAGCACCGGACTAGCTGGCCCCTACAATGAGCAGTTCTTC